The clone carrying this TCR beta chain was recorded many times. Antigen specificity is unknown. TCRdb processed the 5' RACE reads anew with MiXCR; each CDR3 protein has one entry. The table includes 65,000 to 75,000 distinct CDR3 sequences, 4.8% detected once. The source of the sample is a study of neurological immune-mediated disorders. Broader study findings: No CDR3 amino acid sequences recurred among expanded clones across subjects, suggesting private repertoires in all groups. Phylogenetic grouping placed 18 of 34 multiple sclerosis patients' repertoires in one related-CDR3 cluster, a possible signature. It was HTLV-1-associated myelopathy that showed the most TCR clonal expansion, while multiple sclerosis showed the least, falling below healthy controls.

This CDR3 comprises 15 residues. Germline V gives CDR1 SGHKS, CDR2 YYEKEE (reference sequence). V was clipped by 4 bases and J by 7 bases; unmatched bases: 6. V gene TRBV5-5 combines with J gene TRBJ1-6; 9 nucleotides agree with TRBD1. This receptor was identified in a woman in her seventies with multiple sclerosis. Sample: PBMCs. CDR3 nucleotides: TGTGCCAGCAGCGCGGGGACAGGGTACAATTCACCCCTCCACTTT. Translated: CASSAGTGYNSPLHF.